Sequencing of this T cell receptor beta chain was carried out in a study of cytomegalovirus exposure and HLA in healthy donors. Profiling relied on immunoSEQ multiplex PCR, and the TCRdb table lists in-frame clones only, not all of them. The sample lists 100,000 to 150,000 clones; approximately 88% were seen once. After removal of 6 bases from V and 6 bases from J, the junction contained 11 bases not matched to a gene. The CDR3 is made up of 15 amino acids. CDR1 and CDR2 (germline): LNHDA, SQIVND (reference sequence). Sequenced sample: PBMCs. The clonotype was recovered from a woman younger than 35 in good health and CMV-seronegative. This sequence joins TRBV19 and TRBJ2-3; TRBD2 aligns across 8 bases. CDR3 loop: CASRLSGSEGDTQYF. The CDR3 DNA reads as TGTGCCAGTAGGTTGAGCGGGAGCGAGGGGGATACGCAGTATTTT.